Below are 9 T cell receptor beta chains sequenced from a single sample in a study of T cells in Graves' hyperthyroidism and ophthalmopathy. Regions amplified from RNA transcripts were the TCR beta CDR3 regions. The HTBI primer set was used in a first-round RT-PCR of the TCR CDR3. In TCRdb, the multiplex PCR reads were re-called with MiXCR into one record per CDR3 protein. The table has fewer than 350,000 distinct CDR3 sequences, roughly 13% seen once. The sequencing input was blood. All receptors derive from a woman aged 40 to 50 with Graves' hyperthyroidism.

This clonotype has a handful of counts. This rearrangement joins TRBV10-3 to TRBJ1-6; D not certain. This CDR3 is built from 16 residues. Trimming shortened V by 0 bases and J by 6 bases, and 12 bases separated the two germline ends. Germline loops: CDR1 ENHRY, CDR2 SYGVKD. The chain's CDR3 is CAISESRLPSNSPLHF. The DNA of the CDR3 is TGTGCCATCAGTGAGTCGAGGTTGCCCAGTAATTCACCCCTCCACTTT.

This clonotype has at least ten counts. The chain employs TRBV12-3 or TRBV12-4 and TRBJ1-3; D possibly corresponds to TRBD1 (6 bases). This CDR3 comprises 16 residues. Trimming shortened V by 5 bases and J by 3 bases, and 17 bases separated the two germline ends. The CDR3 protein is CASSPHGQPSGNTIYF. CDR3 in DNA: TGTGCCAGCAGTCCCCACGGACAGCCAAGTGGAAACACCATATATTTT.

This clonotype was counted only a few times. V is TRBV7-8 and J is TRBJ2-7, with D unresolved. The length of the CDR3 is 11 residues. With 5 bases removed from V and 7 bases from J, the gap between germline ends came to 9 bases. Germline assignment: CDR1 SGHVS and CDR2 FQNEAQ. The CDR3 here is CASSRSWEQYF. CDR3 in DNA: TGTGCCAGCAGCAGGTCTTGGGAGCAGTACTTC.

The CDR3 region is CASSPFTEAFF. The CDR3 DNA reads as TGTGCCAGCAGCCCCTTTACTGAAGCTTTCTTT. The chain uses TRBV7-9 and TRBJ1-1; D remains ambiguous. CDR3 length: 11 amino acids. Germline loops: CDR1 SEHNR, CDR2 FQNEAQ (reference sequence). V dropped 5 bases and J dropped 5 bases, with 6 bases sitting between them.

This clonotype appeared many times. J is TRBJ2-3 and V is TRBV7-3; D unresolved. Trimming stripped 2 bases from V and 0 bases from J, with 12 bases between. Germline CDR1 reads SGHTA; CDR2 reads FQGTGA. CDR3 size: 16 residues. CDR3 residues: CASSLGVDRSTDTQYF. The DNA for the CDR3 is TGTGCCAGCAGCTTAGGGGTAGACCGGAGCACAGATACGCAGTATTTT.

The CDR3 sequence is CASSPREGYTEAFF. The CDR3 nucleotides read TGTGCCAGCTCACCCCGAGAGGGGTACACTGAAGCTTTCTTT. The V and J genes are TRBV18 and TRBJ1-1, with D possibly matching TRBD1 (5 bases). Germline CDR1 is KGHSH and CDR2 is LQKENI. There are 14 residues in the CDR3. V was cut by 3 bases and J by 3 bases, with 11 bases left in between.

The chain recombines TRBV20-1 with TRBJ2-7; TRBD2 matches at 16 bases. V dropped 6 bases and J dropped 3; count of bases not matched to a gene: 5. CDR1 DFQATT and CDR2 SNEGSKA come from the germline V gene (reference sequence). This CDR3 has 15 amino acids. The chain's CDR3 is CSAGLAGGGVYEQYF. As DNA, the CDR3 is TGCAGTGCGGGACTAGCGGGAGGGGGGGTCTACGAGCAGTACTTC.

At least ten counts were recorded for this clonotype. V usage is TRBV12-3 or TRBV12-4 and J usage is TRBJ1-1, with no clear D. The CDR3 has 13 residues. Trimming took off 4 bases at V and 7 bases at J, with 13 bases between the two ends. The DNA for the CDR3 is TGTGCCAGCAGTTCGGGCCCAGGCGGTGAAGCTTTCTTT. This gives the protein CASSSGPGGEAFF.

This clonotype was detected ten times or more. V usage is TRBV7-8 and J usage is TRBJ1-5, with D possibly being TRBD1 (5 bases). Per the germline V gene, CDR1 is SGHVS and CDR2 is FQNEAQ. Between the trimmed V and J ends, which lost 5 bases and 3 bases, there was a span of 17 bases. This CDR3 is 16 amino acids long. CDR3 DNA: TGTGCCAGCAGCGGGCTTGGGGGGGAATACAATCAGCCCCAGCATTTT. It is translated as CASSGLGGEYNQPQHF.